This T cell receptor (beta chain) was observed in a study of T cells after yellow fever vaccination. Study as a whole: When fractions had low cell numbers, they were prepared with SMART-Seq v4 Ultra Low Input. Regarding the study as a whole: Reappearance after the booster was seen for most primary-vaccination clones, at approximately 97% CD4 and less than 90% CD8. The CD4 compartment and the CD8 compartment contained a small share of clonotypes in common. When the response was secondary, it was weaker but reached its peak faster, day 5 versus 15.

This clonotype has only a few counts. Its antigen remains unknown. The CDR3 loop spans 16 amino acids. Germline V gene lookup returns CDR1 SGHTA and CDR2 FQGTGA. The V gene lost 5 bases and the J gene lost 1 base, with 16 bases spanning the gap. TCRdb analysed the 5' RACE reads with MiXCR anew, one entry per CDR3 protein. The table lists just under 600,000 distinct CDR3 sequences, roughly 12% of them singletons. Material: PBMCs, obtained on the day of the yellow fever booster vaccination. V is TRBV7-3 and J is TRBJ2-3, with D tentatively TRBD1 or TRBD2 (5 bases each). The receptor was derived from a man in his thirties or forties who received the YFV17D yellow fever vaccine. Here the CDR3 DNA reads TGTGCCAGCAGCAAAATGGGGGTTCGGGGCACAGATACGCAGTATTTT. The encoded protein is CASSKMGVRGTDTQYF.